This TCR beta chain was sequenced during a study of T cell responses to AZD1222 COVID-19 vaccine. This table comes from immunoSEQ multiplex PCR, and its TCRdb copy is limited to in-frame clones, with some not included. The data show approximately 82,000 clones, 90% seen once. Sequencing used peripheral blood, obtained on day 0 of AZD1222 vaccination. The sequence came from an adult in good health.

CDR3 sequence: CASSVAEGGLYEQYF. CDR3 sequence (DNA): TGTGCCAGCAGCGTAGCCGAAGGAGGGCTCTACGAGCAGTACTTC. The J gene is TRBJ2-7, the V gene TRBV9; tentatively, D is TRBD2 (6 bases). The CDR3 contains 15 residues. Germline V CDR1 and CDR2: SGDLS, YYNGEE. V lost 0 bases, J lost 3 bases, and 13 bases lay in between.